The entry below describes one T cell receptor (beta chain). No antigen is known for it. The data belong to a study of cytomegalovirus exposure and HLA in healthy donors. Study at large: In a previous analysis, around 110 million unique TCR beta sequences were found from about 179 million T cells. Findings of the study overall: In vitro assays verified that three CMV-associated chains recognized CMV antigens specifically. Researchers catalogued about 160 TCR beta chains as cytomegalovirus-associated. Segments of the TCR beta V type were, in most cases, productive about 87% or about 30% of the time in an earlier analysis.

It was with 60 Vbeta and 13 Jbeta primers that the PCR ran. Data came from immunoSEQ multiplex PCR; TCRdb stores just in-frame clones and leaves some out. This sample carries about 110,000 clones, roughly 76% of them seen once, and the ten largest clones take over 7%. Trimming pared 0 bases from V and 6 bases from J, leaving 10 bases between. Germline V lookup: CDR1 SGHDT, CDR2 YYEEEE. The CDR3 extends over 14 amino acids. The V call is TRBV5-6, the J call TRBJ1-5; tentatively, D is TRBD1 (5 bases). The material sequenced was PBMCs. The clonotype was recovered from a woman in her forties or fifties in good health and CMV-seropositive. The CDR3 protein is CASSLASRAQPQHF. CDR3 nucleotide sequence: TGTGCCAGCAGCTTGGCCAGCAGGGCTCAGCCCCAGCATTTT.